This T cell receptor beta chain was observed in a study of CD8+CD57+ T cells in acquired aplastic anemia. About the study: An average of roughly 3 ug of DNA was obtained from sorted CD4+ and CD8+ cells.

Study-level results: Patients and controls had in common 25 to 30 CD8+ CDR3 sequences.

According to the study, genomic DNA was the template for TCR beta VDJ and CDR3 profiling. TCRdb recomputed calls from the reads with MiXCR, one row per CDR3 protein. The sample shows about 150,000 distinct CDR3 sequences, around half of them seen only once. All patients picked for sequencing had shown, by flow cytometry, an expansion of CD8+CD57+ cells. Acquired aplastic anemia of severe grade affected all patients. Patients had received no therapy at the time of blood sampling. Regarding this clonotype: Its antigen is unknown. A junction end diverges from the germline sequence, so it may reflect a read error.

CDR3 length equals 17 residues. The germline CDR1 and CDR2 sequences are SNHLY and FYNNEI. The TCR sequence derives from a human donor with aplastic anemia. The sample consisted of sorted CD4+, CD8+, or CD8+CD57+ T cells (not recorded which) from PBMCs. The rearrangement links TRBV2 to TRBJ1-3; D remains unclear. CDR3: CASRQALFIGSGDTIYF. CDR3 nucleotide sequence: TGTGCCAGCAGACAAGCCCTCTTCATCGGGTCTGGAGACACCATATATTTT.